The rows below give T cell receptor beta chains drawn from one sample of a study of blood T cells in healthy people across ages. Each CDR3 protein is one row after TCRdb ran MiXCR on the 5' RACE reads. The table records around 970,000 distinct CDR3 sequences, just over 50% of them present only once. The specimen was blood. Source of these receptors: a woman aged 60 to 75 in good health. Both conserved end residues are part of each CDR3. Each record gives: clone size, D gene, V gene, J gene, CDR3 DNA, CDR3 protein. D genes are given only for firm matches. Expanded clones are given a class, and other clones once, few, many or no size at all.

clone size: -; D gene: TRBD2; V gene: TRBV20-1; J gene: TRBJ2-3; CDR3 DNA: TGCAGTGCCGGGACTAGCGGGGCTAGCACAGATACGCAGTATTTT; CDR3 protein: CSAGTSGASTDTQYF
clone size: many; D gene: -; V gene: TRBV20-1; J gene: TRBJ2-7; CDR3 DNA: TGCAGTGCTAGAGATAGCGGAGTCTCCTACGAGCAGTACTTC; CDR3 protein: CSARDSGVSYEQYF
clone size: -; D gene: -; V gene: TRBV12-3/TRBV12-4; J gene: TRBJ2-3; CDR3 DNA: TGTGCCAGCAGCCCAGAGAGACTAAGCCCAGATACGCAGTATTTT; CDR3 protein: CASSPERLSPDTQYF
clone size: few; D gene: -; V gene: TRBV5-1; J gene: TRBJ2-5; CDR3 DNA: TGCGCCAGCAGCTTGTCTTCCCTTGACAGGAGGGAGTACTTC; CDR3 protein: CASSLSSLDRREYF
clone size: -; D gene: -; V gene: TRBV7-2; J gene: TRBJ1-1; CDR3 DNA: TGTGCCAGCAGCCTACCCACCGGGGTCGGGACTGAAGCTTTCTTT; CDR3 protein: CASSLPTGVGTEAFF
clone size: -; D gene: -; V gene: TRBV28; J gene: TRBJ2-5; CDR3 DNA: TGTGCCAGCAGTTTTAGGGGGGATAAAGAGACCCAGTACTTC; CDR3 protein: CASSFRGDKETQYF
clone size: -; D gene: TRBD1; V gene: TRBV28; J gene: TRBJ1-4; CDR3 DNA: TGTGCCAGCAGTATAAGGGACAGGGGGCGGGAAAAACTGTTTTTT; CDR3 protein: CASSIRDRGREKLFF
clone size: -; D gene: TRBD2; V gene: TRBV9; J gene: TRBJ2-3; CDR3 DNA: TGTGCCAGCAGCCCATCGGGGGGGTCAAGCACAGATACGCAGTATTTT; CDR3 protein: CASSPSGGSSTDTQYF
clone size: -; D gene: -; V gene: TRBV10-3; J gene: TRBJ2-3; CDR3 DNA: TGTGCCATCAAGGCCCATAGCACAGATACGCAGTATTTT; CDR3 protein: CAIKAHSTDTQYF
clone size: -; D gene: -; V gene: TRBV7-9; J gene: TRBJ1-2; CDR3 DNA: TGTGCCAGCAGCTTAGGGGTCAGCTATTCCTATGGCGGCTACACCTTC; CDR3 protein: CASSLGVSYSYGGYTF
clone size: -; D gene: -; V gene: TRBV5-5; J gene: TRBJ2-1; CDR3 DNA: TGTGCCAGCAGTCAACAGGGATATGAGCAGTTCTTC; CDR3 protein: CASSQQGYEQFF
clone size: few; D gene: -; V gene: TRBV20-1; J gene: TRBJ2-7; CDR3 DNA: TGCAGTGCTAGAGATCCGGTGGTTTTGGACGAGCAGTACTTC; CDR3 protein: CSARDPVVLDEQYF
clone size: -; D gene: -; V gene: TRBV20-1; J gene: TRBJ1-5; CDR3 DNA: TGCAGTGCAACTTGGCCAGGGGTAAATCAGCCCCAGCATTTT; CDR3 protein: CSATWPGVNQPQHF
clone size: -; D gene: -; V gene: TRBV5-1; J gene: TRBJ2-3; CDR3 DNA: TGCGCCAGCAGCTTGTCTGTCAGGTCTAGCACAGATACGCAGTATTTT; CDR3 protein: CASSLSVRSSTDTQYF
clone size: -; D gene: -; V gene: TRBV29-1; J gene: TRBJ2-5; CDR3 DNA: TGCAGCGGCGAGGTTACGGGGACCCAGTACTTC; CDR3 protein: CSGEVTGTQYF